This TCR beta chain was documented in a study of blood T cells in healthy people across ages. Trimming took 5 bases from V and 6 from J, leaving 7 bases between them. Per germline, CDR1 SGHNT and CDR2 YENEEA. The CDR3 covers 12 residues. Together with a sample-barcoded 5' primer, a J-beta primer mix was included in a second PCR lasting roughly 7 to 11 cycles. Per-sample output comprised a minimum of 2.5 million paired-end reads containing CDR3. From the 5' RACE reads, TCRdb called clonotypes with MiXCR, one entry per CDR3 protein. The sample includes 540,000 or so distinct CDR3 sequences, 25% to 30% of them seen just once. This clonotype was seen a few times. What it recognizes is unknown. Findings and caveats of the study: Higher naive T cell percentage went strongly together with higher TCR beta diversity.

Sequencing was carried out using blood. V and J are TRBV11-3 and TRBJ2-2; no clear D. This receptor was taken from a woman between 65 and 79 years old in good health. CDR3 sequence: CASSERAGELFF. CDR3 bases: TGTGCCAGCAGCGAACGCGCCGGGGAGCTGTTTTTT. The full variable domain, completed using reference TRBV11-3 and TRBJ2-2, is EAGVVQSPRYKIIEKKQPVAFWCNPISGHNTLYWYLQNLGQGPELLIRYENEEAVDDSQLPKDRFSAERLKGVDSTLKIQPAELGDSAVYLCASSERAGELFFGEGSRLTVL.